What follows are 4 T cell receptor beta chains derived from one specimen sequenced in a study of blood T cells in healthy people across ages. With a J-beta primer mix and a sample-barcoded 5' primer, a second PCR ran about 6 to 11 cycles. TCRdb fed the 5' RACE reads into MiXCR, producing one record per CDR3 protein. The data contain 1.5 million or so distinct CDR3 sequences, approximately 42% of them seen just once; the ten biggest clones take up approximately 4.1%. Sequencing input: blood. Every receptor here comes from a woman younger than 35 in good health.

This clonotype was counted many times. This chain joins TRBV4-1 and TRBJ2-5, with 8 bases identical to TRBD2. Unmatched junction bases numbered 7, after V lost 3 bases and J lost 4 bases. The CDR3 extends over 15 amino acids. CDR1 is MGHRA, CDR2 YSYEKL, per germline. The CDR3 reads CASSQMDSGGETQYF. DNA for the CDR3: TGCGCCAGCAGCCAGATGGACAGCGGGGGAGAGACCCAGTACTTC.

This clonotype was seen repeatedly, ten times or more. This sequence joins TRBV4-1 and TRBJ2-7; D is uncertain. CDR1 and CDR2 from the germline V gene are MGHRA and YSYEKL. The CDR3 runs 13 residues. Between the trimmed V and J ends, which lost 4 bases and 0 bases, there was a span of 7 bases. CDR3 protein: CASSLTTSYEQYF. CDR3 bases: TGCGCCAGCAGCCTTACTACCTCCTACGAGCAGTACTTC.

This clonotype was detected ten times or more. V gene TRBV6-5 combines with J gene TRBJ2-7; D is tentatively TRBD1 or TRBD2 (5 bases each). The CDR3 consists of 14 residues. Germline V gene data show CDR1 as MNHEY and CDR2 as SVGAGI. The germline V and J ends were trimmed by 0 bases and 1 base, with 7 bases remaining between them. This CDR3 is CASSYSGGSYEQYF. The DNA for the CDR3 is TGTGCCAGCAGTTACTCTGGGGGATCCTACGAGCAGTACTTC.

This clonotype was seen a handful of times. The V and J genes are TRBV4-1 and TRBJ1-1; 9 nucleotides line up with TRBD1. Germline V CDR1 and CDR2: MGHRA, YSYEKL. The trim removed 0 bases at V and 4 bases at J, leaving 6 bases unmatched. The CDR3 runs 16 residues. CDR3: CASSQEGTGMGTEAFF. The CDR3 nucleotides read TGCGCCAGCAGCCAAGAGGGGACAGGGATGGGCACTGAAGCTTTCTTT.